The 27 T cell receptor beta chains presented below share a single source sample, sequenced in a study of blood T cell repertoires in COVID-19. TCRdb keeps only in-frame clones here, not all; method: immunoSEQ multiplex PCR. The table lists about 160,000 clones, about nine tenths of them singletons. What was sequenced was peripheral blood. The receptors here all came from a man in his fifties or sixties with active or convalescent COVID-19.

The genes are TRBV11-2 and TRBJ1-1, with D unresolved. V lost 5 bases to trimming and J lost 4 bases, with 11 bases between them. This CDR3 has 13 amino acids. Germline V lookup: CDR1 SGHAT, CDR2 FQNNGV. CDR3 in amino acids: CASSSGSGTEAFF. The CDR3 region has the DNA TGTGCCAGCAGCAGCGGGAGTGGCACTGAAGCTTTCTTT. Filled out from reference TRBV11-2 and TRBJ1-1, the complete variable domain reads EAGVAQSPRYKIIEKRQSVAFWCNPISGHATLYWYQQILGQGPKLLIQFQNNGVVDDSQLPKDRFSAERLKGVDSTLKIQPAKLEDSAVYLCASSSGSGTEAFFGQGTRLTVV.

V is TRBV14 and J is TRBJ1-2; D is perhaps TRBD1 (6 bases). The CDR3 loop spans 13 amino acids. Germline V lookup: CDR1 SGHDN, CDR2 FVKESK. The V and J ends lost 1 base and 4 bases respectively, with 7 bases between them. The CDR3 loop reads CASSQGTAYGYTF. The CDR3, as DNA: TGTGCCAGCAGCCAAGGGACAGCCTATGGCTACACCTTC. The whole variable domain, remainder taken from reference TRBV14 and TRBJ1-2, is EAGVTQFPSHSVIEKGQTVTLRCDPISGHDNLYWYRRVMGKEIKFLLHFVKESKQDESGMPNNRFLAERTGGTYSTLKVQPAELEDSGVYFCASSQGTAYGYTFGSGTRLTVV.

The V call is TRBV10-3, the J call TRBJ2-1, with 13 bases lining up with TRBD2. Germline CDR1 and CDR2: ENHRY and SYGVKD. The CDR3 is 15 residues long. Losses at the gene ends were 6 bases for V and 4 bases for J; bases not matched to a gene: 3. This chain's CDR3 is CAIRGGLAGYNEQFF. CDR3 coding DNA: TGTGCCATCAGGGGGGGACTAGCGGGGTACAATGAGCAGTTCTTC.

This chain links TRBV7-8 with TRBJ2-5; TRBD2 matches 11 bases. CDR1 and CDR2 (germline): SGHVS, FQNEAQ. There are 17 residues in the CDR3. V lost 5 bases, J lost 0 bases, and 8 bases stayed unmatched. Written as DNA, the CDR3 is TGTGCCAGCAGCCGCCCTATACTAGCGGGGGACCAAGAGACCCAGTACTTC. Translation gives CASSRPILAGDQETQYF.

The chain combines TRBV6-6 with TRBJ2-1, with D perhaps TRBD2 (6 bases). Germline CDR1 reads MNHNY; CDR2 reads SVGAGI (reference sequence). The CDR3 is 18 amino acids. Trimming left V 5 bases short and J 0 bases short, with 20 bases between. Here the CDR3 reads CASSHMRGTGSSYNEQFF. The CDR3 bases are TGTGCCAGCAGTCATATGCGCGGGACGGGAAGCTCCTACAATGAGCAGTTCTTC.

The CDR3 reads CASSLFGTRSYNEQFF. The CDR3 nucleotides read TGTGCCAGCAGCTTATTCGGGACACGCTCCTACAATGAGCAGTTCTTC. This chain links TRBV7-2 with TRBJ2-1; a possible D gene is TRBD1 (6 bases). Per germline, CDR1 SGHTA and CDR2 FQGNSA. With 2 bases removed from V and 0 bases from J, the gap between germline ends came to 11 bases. CDR3 length equals 16 residues.

In this sample, this clone turned up once. This chain connects TRBV18 to TRBJ2-1, with D maybe TRBD2 (6 bases). CDR1 is KGHSH and CDR2 is LQKENI in the germline V gene. The CDR3 has 14 amino acids. V lost 6 bases and J lost 8, with 17 bases in between. CDR3 in amino acids: CASSQTSFLDEQFF. CDR3 nucleotides: TGTGCCAGCTCGCAGACTAGTTTTTTGGATGAGCAGTTCTTC.

This chain connects TRBV7-9 to TRBJ2-5; 10 nucleotides line up with TRBD2. In germline, CDR1 is SEHNR, CDR2 FQNEAQ (reference sequence). V trimming: 5 bases; J trimming: 5 bases; junction bases outside the gene matches: 8. The CDR3 loop spans 15 amino acids. The DNA of the CDR3 is TGTGCCAGCAGCCCATCACTAGCGGGGCTGGAGACCCAGTACTTC. As protein: CASSPSLAGLETQYF.

The V gene is TRBV13, the J gene TRBJ2-7; 7 nucleotides agree with TRBD1. Germline V CDR1 and CDR2: PRHDT, FYEKMQ (reference sequence). The junction had 2 bases not matched to a gene; V was cut back by 0 bases and J by 6 bases. CDR3 length equals 13 residues. CDR3 in DNA: TGTGCCAGCAGCTTAGGACAGGGGTCCGAGCAGTACTTC. Its protein product is CASSLGQGSEQYF.

V is TRBV3-1 (or the pseudogene TRBV3-2) and J is TRBJ2-7; D is possibly TRBD1 (5 bases). The length of the CDR3 is 14 residues. The germline V and J ends were trimmed by 3 bases and 4 bases, with 13 bases remaining between them. Germline lookup yields CDR1 LGHDT and CDR2 YNNKEL (reference sequence). The CDR3 region is CASSHHRSFYEQYF. In DNA, the CDR3 is TGTGCCAGCAGCCACCACAGGTCGTTTTACGAGCAGTACTTC.

CDR3 residues: CASSEAGGRFSGANVLTF. The CDR3 DNA follows: TGTGCCAGCAGTGAAGCCGGGGGACGCTTCTCTGGGGCCAACGTCCTGACTTTC. The chain carries TRBV2 and TRBJ2-6; perhaps TRBD2 as D (6 bases). CDR3 length: 18 amino acids. Germline V gene lookup returns CDR1 SNHLY and CDR2 FYNNEI. Trimming shortened V by 0 bases and J by 0 bases, and 12 bases separated the two germline ends.

The genes are TRBV5-1 and TRBJ2-4; 8 bases fit TRBD1. In germline, CDR1 is SGHRS, CDR2 YFSETQ. V lost 0 bases and J lost 0; bases outside the gene matches: 5. The CDR3 totals 17 residues. CDR3 DNA sequence: TGCGCCAGCAGCTTGGGGGACAGGCCTCTAGCCAAAAACATTCAGTACTTC. Translation: CASSLGDRPLAKNIQYF.

The CDR3 is CASSLGATSGRGQETQYF. The CDR3 DNA reads TGCGCCAGCAGCTTGGGCGCTACTAGCGGGAGGGGCCAAGAGACCCAGTACTTC. V gene TRBV5-1 combines with J gene TRBJ2-5, with 13 positions matching TRBD2. This CDR3 is built from 18 residues. The V gene end was trimmed by 0 bases and the J gene end by 1 base; junction bases not matched to a gene: 6. Germline V lookup: CDR1 SGHRS, CDR2 YFSETQ. Filled out from reference TRBV5-1 and TRBJ2-5, the complete variable domain reads KAGVTQTPRYLIKTRGQQVTLSCSPISGHRSVSWYQQTPGQGLQFLFEYFSETQRNKGNFPGRFSGRQFSNSRSEMNVSTLELGDSALYLCASSLGATSGRGQETQYFGPGTRLLVL.

The chain uses TRBV6-5 and TRBJ2-7, with TRBD1 matching 7 bases. In germline, CDR1 is MNHEY, CDR2 SVGAGI. There are 15 residues in the CDR3. Trimming cost V 6 bases and J 4 bases; bases outside gene matches: 12. The CDR3 region is CASRIAYRGVYEQYF. The CDR3 DNA follows: TGTGCCAGCAGAATAGCCTACAGGGGCGTTTACGAGCAGTACTTC.

The chain has TRBV5-1 and TRBJ2-7; TRBD1 aligns across 8 bases. Germline V gene data show CDR1 as SGHRS and CDR2 as YFSETQ. The ends lost 4 bases at V and 2 bases at J; junction bases unmatched: 8. This CDR3 has 15 residues. Here the CDR3 reads CASSLGTGVTYEQYF. The CDR3 bases are TGCGCCAGCAGCCTAGGGACAGGTGTGACCTACGAGCAGTACTTC. Full variable domain (missing parts from reference TRBV5-1 and TRBJ2-7): KAGVTQTPRYLIKTRGQQVTLSCSPISGHRSVSWYQQTPGQGLQFLFEYFSETQRNKGNFPGRFSGRQFSNSRSEMNVSTLELGDSALYLCASSLGTGVTYEQYFGPGTRLTVT.

This clone was counted once. This chain connects TRBV15 to TRBJ2-7; D is perhaps TRBD2 (6 bases). Germline CDR1 reads LNHNV; CDR2 reads YYDKDF (reference sequence). The CDR3 loop spans 11 amino acids. The ends were cut back, 9 bases at V and 4 bases at J, with 10 bases in the middle. CDR3 nucleotides: TGTGCCACTAGGGAGGCATACGAGCAGTACTTC. Amino acid sequence: CATREAYEQYF.

V is TRBV5-6 and J is TRBJ1-3; possibly TRBD1 for D (5 bases). CDR3 length equals 14 residues. Germline CDR1 reads SGHDT; CDR2 reads YYEEEE. Trimming pared 4 bases from V and 7 bases from J, leaving 15 bases between. The CDR3, as DNA: TGTGCCAGCAGCGGCGGGGGATATGGGAACACCATATATTTT. Translated: CASSGGGYGNTIYF.

The CDR3 DNA reads TGCGCCAGCAGTGACCCGGACAGGGACTCTGGAAACACCATATATTTT. The encoded protein is CASSDPDRDSGNTIYF. This chain connects TRBV10-2 to TRBJ1-3; 8 nucleotides agree with TRBD1. Germline CDR1 reads WSHSY; CDR2 reads SAAADI. The CDR3 extends over 16 amino acids. Germline trimming cut 3 bases from V and 0 bases from J; bases unmatched to any gene: 4.

The rearrangement joins TRBV30 to TRBJ1-1, with TRBD1 as a possible D gene (6 bases). Germline loops: CDR1 GTSNPN, CDR2 SVGIG (reference sequence). With 1 base removed from V and 11 bases from J, the gap between germline ends came to 26 bases. There are 16 residues in the CDR3. CDR3 coding DNA: TGTGCCTGGAGTGGATCGACAGGTTCCGCACAGTTGAGGGCTTTCTTT. This translates into CAWSGSTGSAQLRAFF.

The J gene is TRBJ1-4, the V gene TRBV27; TRBD1 matches 9 bases. The CDR3 is 14 residues long. V gave up 3 bases and J gave up 7 bases; unmatched junction bases: 3. Germline-derived CDR1 and CDR2 are MNHEY and SMNVEV (reference sequence). For the CDR3, the DNA is TGTGCCAGCAGTTTGGGACAGGGACTTGAAAAACTGTTTTTT. It translates to CASSLGQGLEKLFF.

In DNA, the CDR3 is TGTGCCAGCTCTGGGAGCTCCTATAATTCACCCCTCCACTTT. Encoded protein: CASSGSSYNSPLHF. The chain has TRBV18 and TRBJ1-6; D is undetermined. This CDR3 is 14 amino acids long. Germline CDR1 is KGHSH and CDR2 is LQKENI. The germline V and J ends were trimmed by 6 bases and 0 bases, with 6 bases remaining between them.

The V gene is TRBV5-1, the J gene TRBJ2-7; 7 nucleotides match TRBD2. The germline gives CDR1 SGHRS, CDR2 YFSETQ. The CDR3 totals 14 residues. The V gene end was trimmed by 4 bases and the J gene end by 2 bases; junction bases not matched to a gene: 6. This chain's CDR3 is CASSRAGVPYEQYF. CDR3 nucleotides: TGCGCCAGCAGCCGGGCGGGGGTCCCCTACGAGCAGTACTTC.

The rearrangement uses TRBV13 and TRBJ2-1; TRBD2 might be the D (5 bases). CDR3 length equals 14 residues. With 8 bases removed from V and 0 bases from J, the gap between germline ends came to 11 bases. Germline CDR1 is PRHDT and CDR2 is FYEKMQ (reference sequence). The CDR3 region is CASCGRDSYNEQFF. The DNA for the CDR3 is TGTGCCAGCTGCGGTCGGGACTCCTACAATGAGCAGTTCTTC.

This chain connects TRBV7-2 to TRBJ1-6, with a possible D match to TRBD1 (6 bases). The length of the CDR3 is 15 residues. Between the trimmed V and J ends, which lost 3 bases and 7 bases, there was a span of 13 bases. CDR1 and CDR2 (germline): SGHTA, FQGNSA. As DNA, the CDR3 is TGTGCCAGCAGCTTGGGGCGGACAGTAAATTCACCCCTCCACTTT. Translated, it gives CASSLGRTVNSPLHF.

The gene calls are TRBV12-3 or TRBV12-4 and TRBJ1-5, with TRBD1 as a possible D gene (5 bases). The CDR3 totals 13 residues. Trimming took 3 bases from V and 7 from J, leaving 10 bases between them. The CDR3 DNA is TGTGCCAGCAGTTTCACGGGGGAACAGCCCCAGCATTTT. This gives the protein CASSFTGEQPQHF.

The DNA for the CDR3 is TGTGCCAGCTCACCACCGTCGACAGGGCAGTATGGCTACACCTTC. It encodes CASSPPSTGQYGYTF. The gene calls are TRBV18 and TRBJ1-2; 7 bases line up with TRBD1. The CDR3 loop spans 15 amino acids. The junction had 6 bases not matched to a gene; V was cut back by 0 bases and J by 5 bases. Germline V CDR1 and CDR2: KGHSH, LQKENI.

V and J are TRBV5-4 and TRBJ2-5; possible D gene TRBD1, 6 bases. Per the germline V gene, CDR1 is SGHNT and CDR2 is YYREEE (reference sequence). The V gene lost 6 bases and the J gene lost 2 bases, with 17 bases spanning the gap. The CDR3 loop spans 15 amino acids. The CDR3 region is CASTAGRGPQETQYF. CDR3 bases: TGTGCCAGCACGGCGGGCAGGGGTCCACAAGAGACCCAGTACTTC.